Sequencing of this TCR beta chain was carried out in a study of OX40 agonist ivuxolimab in advanced cancers. In this sample, this clone turned up a few times. Clones were read by immunoSEQ multiplex PCR, and TCRdb kept only the in-frame ones, dropping some. The sample comprises some 44,000 clones, approximately 83% of which are singletons, and 0.38% rests with the top ten. The TCR sequence derives from an adult with an advanced solid tumor such as melanoma, head and neck, liver or kidney cancer. The specimen comprised CD4+ or CD8+ T cells sorted from blood, sampled in a trial of the OX40 agonist ivuxolimab.

The chain's CDR3 is CASSQLGHTDTQYF. DNA for the CDR3: TGTGCCAGCAGCCAATTGGGCCACACAGATACGCAGTATTTT. This rearrangement joins TRBV4-2 to TRBJ2-3; D is unclear. The V end was cut by 2 bases, the J end by 2 bases, with 8 bases between. Looked up from germline, CDR1 is LGHNA and CDR2 is YNFKEQ. This CDR3 spans 14 amino acids.